This section outlines one TCR beta chain sequence together with its context. The antigen this receptor binds is unknown. Base qualities are not provided; no much larger clone lies one nucleotide away. The CDR3, from cysteine to phenylalanine, totals 17 residues. The read is trimmed to its CDR3 DNA, 51 bases read in frame from base 1. V loses 0 bases, J loses 4 bases, and the germline ends lie 19 bases apart. The germline V gene encodes CDR1 SGDLS and CDR2 YYNGEE. The data originate from a study of T cell changes during pregnancy in multiple sclerosis (dated by TCRdb to about 2019). With regard to the full study: Changes in the T cell repertoire over the course of pregnancy were examined in this study in women with multiple sclerosis.

Preparation of the library involved the immunoSEQ multiplex PCR assay. TCRdb obtained this table from immuneACCESS and retained in-frame rearrangements with V and J assigned. These tables miss some clones; where compared with another copy, unresolved V genes account for less than half of the shortfall, and the remainder is unexplained. For this sample the table gives around 61,000 clones, of which around nine tenths were detected only once. 1.1% to 1.5% of the sample lies in the top ten. This receptor was identified in a female donor in good health, enrolled as a control in a pregnancy study. The input for sequencing was peripheral blood, taken in the third trimester of pregnancy. The chain is made from TRBV9 and TRBJ2-5; TRBD2 is perhaps the D gene, given 5 matching bases. The nucleotide sequence is given as TGTGCCAGCAGCGTAGTAGGAGGATGGGCATTGTCAGAGACCCAGTACTTC. The resulting protein is CASSVVGGWALSETQYF. This CDR3, with the reference TRBV9 and TRBJ2-5 proteins standing in past its ends, gives the full variable domain DSGVTQTPKHLITATGQRVTLRCSPRSGDLSVYWYQQSLDQGLQFLIQYYNGEERAKGNILERFSAQQFPDLHSELNLSSLELGDSALYFCASSVVGGWALSETQYFGPGTRLLVL.